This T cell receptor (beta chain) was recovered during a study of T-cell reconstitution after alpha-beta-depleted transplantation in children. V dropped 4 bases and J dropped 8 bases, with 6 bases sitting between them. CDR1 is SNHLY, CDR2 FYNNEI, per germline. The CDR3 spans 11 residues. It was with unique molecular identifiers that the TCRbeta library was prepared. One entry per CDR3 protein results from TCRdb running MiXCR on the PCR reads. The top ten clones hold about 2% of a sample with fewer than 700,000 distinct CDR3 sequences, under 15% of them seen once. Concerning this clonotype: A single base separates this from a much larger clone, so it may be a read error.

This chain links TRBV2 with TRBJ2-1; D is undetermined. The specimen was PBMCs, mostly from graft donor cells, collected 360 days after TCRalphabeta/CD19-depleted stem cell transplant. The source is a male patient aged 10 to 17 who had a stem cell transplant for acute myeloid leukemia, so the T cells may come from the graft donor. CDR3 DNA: TGTGCCAGCAGTGGAGCTTATGAGCAGTTCTTC. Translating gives CASSGAYEQFF.